This T cell receptor (beta chain) was recorded in a study of cytomegalovirus exposure and HLA in healthy donors (dated by TCRdb to the late 2010s). Regarding the research as a whole: In an earlier analysis of 550 to 750 of the donors, approximately 260 Gb of sequence data and 90 million to 130 million unique TCR beta sequences from some 170 million T cells were reported. An early release that covered several hundred HLA-typed donors contained around 300 gigabases of sequencing data and some 87 million unique TCR sequences. The genetic ancestry cluster associated with self-reported Caucasian donors included 80% to 90% of the roughly 380 genotyped donors. The study aimed to test whether cataloging public T cell receptors could reveal signatures of past pathogen exposure. The T cell repertoires of several hundred subjects were profiled by immunosequencing and related to cytomegalovirus serostatus. Besides the first cohort of 666 subjects, a separate validation cohort made up of 120 different subjects was used. High-throughput TCR immunosequencing, statistical association of individual TCRs with disease status, and machine learning were combined to predict cytomegalovirus infection status. A later analysis re-examined previously published TCR beta repertoires from roughly 720 donors and added high-resolution HLA genotyping to investigate patterns of TCR occurrence. Rather than drawing on any new phenotypic data, the later analysis identified candidate immune exposures from TCR beta sequences and the way those sequences occurred across donors. To decide whether each TCR beta V gene segment behaved as functional or pseudogenic, an earlier analysis of several hundred of the donors relied on high-throughput TCR beta sequencing. Donor age, sex, ethnicity and CMV serostatus were collected together with the repertoire data. A later genetic analysis took genome-wide SNP genotypes for about 55% of the 666 donors and used that subset as a discovery cohort. All discovery cohort repertoires had been generated using a single sequencing platform. Class I and class II HLA loci were covered by the typing at four-digit resolution. The number of typed donors differed by locus: about 629-630 for A, B, C, DRB1 and DQB1; 522 for DQA1; over 600 for DPA1; and about 450 for DPB1. Roughly 5 DR-DQ haplotypes were handled as single units for association and clustering, since linkage in the cohort was strong. Among some 400 genotyped donors of the cohort, an average of approximately 220,000 unique TCR beta nucleotide sequences was sequenced per donor, of which roughly 18% were non-productive.

In total, roughly 670 healthy bone marrow donors made up the cohort. Cohort members were all nominally healthy when sampled, although unrecorded immune exposures were likely present. The donor tested CMV seronegative and was one of the 352 seronegative cohort members. A peripheral blood sample was provided by each donor, and peripheral blood mononuclear cells were used for TCR beta sequencing. The Qiagen DNeasy Blood Extraction Kit was used to extract genomic DNA from the blood cell samples. The investigation overall reported the following: According to a later analysis, TCR association rates differed among HLA loci, with DRB1 alleles showing the most associated TCRs and HLA-C alleles showing the fewest. In an earlier analysis of 587 of the donors, most TCR beta V segments appeared in productive rearrangements about 87% or about 30% of the time, broadly matching IMGT annotations. A later analysis reported that several top co-occurrence clusters appeared linked to parvovirus B19, influenza, CMV and Epstein-Barr virus. The study listed 150 to 200 TCR beta chains as associated with cytomegalovirus. A further reported finding was that TCR beta sequences accurately predicted the HLA-A and HLA-B alleles for most subjects in the first cohort. A later analysis associated 16,951 TCR beta sequences with specific HLA alleles at a false discovery rate of 0.05. Correlated functional status among segregating V segments might reflect linkage disequilibrium, but an unknown experimental factor could not be ruled out. According to the authors, the approach could potentially be generalized to other disease states and immunological phenotypes. Cytomegalovirus status was reported to be diagnosed by the classifier with high specificity and sensitivity in both the original and validation cohorts. Roughly uniform sequencing depth across donors was assumed in presence/absence analyses, although this assumption may not hold. Three of the identified cytomegalovirus-associated TCR beta chains were confirmed in vitro to be specific for cytomegalovirus antigens. A group of highly shared sequence variants was considered likely to be a technical artifact of the sequencing pipeline. Because counts were too low, seventeen rarely observed V segments, including chromosome 9 orphons, were excluded from the earlier analysis of a few hundred of the donors. In this cohort, only TCR beta chains were sequenced, and detectable features were limited by the absence of alpha or paired-chain data. A later analysis found that HLA-associated TCR beta chains were more clonally expanded and had lower generation probabilities than equally common non-associated chains. Immune exposure information for the cohort was limited to CMV serostatus. Because HLA typing was missing for some donors at each locus, association tests included only the typed subset. In a later genetic analysis, a missense DCLRE1C variant was associated with V-gene and J-gene trimming of TCR beta chains, and the association was replicated in an independent cohort. Assigning TCR associations to individual alleles was difficult when HLA alleles, especially DR and DQ, strongly co-occurred. Most TCR sequences were seen in very few donors, while some public TCRs were found in many individuals. Most CMV-associated TCR beta chains appeared to be HLA-restricted in a later analysis, and the HLA associations seemed to be driven largely by CMV exposure. According to a later genetic analysis, donors in an Asian-associated ancestry cluster had fewer N-insertions in productive TCRs than the approximately 700-donor mean.

Based on its abundance in the sample, this clone is medium-sized (0.01 to 0.1%). It lacks a known antigen. Per-base qualities were not stored, and no clone one base away is much larger. The library came from the immunoSEQ multiplex PCR assay. A mixture of 60 forward primers for TCR Vbeta segments and 13 reverse primers for TCR Jbeta segments was used in the multiplex PCR. The CDR3 region of rearranged TCR beta genes was amplified from genomic DNA by a multiplex PCR assay. The Illumina HiSeq System was used to sequence the amplified TCR beta libraries as 87-base-pair reads. For the original study's pipeline: A later analysis tallied 75 million to 85 million unique TCR beta chains across the 700 or so repertoires, and some 12 million of those chains were shared by two or more donors. To remove PCR and sequencing errors, raw reads were error-corrected and collapsed into unique sequences using a nearest-neighbor algorithm that merged closely related sequences. To assign V, D and J gene segments, CDR3 sequences were aligned to IMGT reference sequences. Each retained sequence needed at least a six-nucleotide match to both a V gene segment and a J gene segment. A rearrangement counted as productive if the CDR3 had no stop codons and remained in frame with V and J, and every other rearrangement counted as non-productive. CDR3 was defined by IMGT convention, running from the second conserved V-encoded cysteine to the conserved J-encoded phenylalanine. In an earlier analysis of approximately 500 of the donors, sequences lacking an unambiguous match to a single V gene segment were excluded. An earlier analysis of fewer than 750 of the donors called V segments functional above 56.7% productive rearrangements and segregating when the between-donor standard deviation exceeded 5%. A statistical classification framework was built to diagnose cytomegalovirus status from the catalog of TCR beta chain sequences. V and J gene assignment, in a later analysis, came from comparing TCR nucleotide sequences with IMGT/GENE-DB human TR gene sequences. The TCRdist pipeline was used in a later analysis to assign CDR3 sequences and most-parsimonious VDJ recombination scenarios. A later analysis defined each TCR beta chain by its CDR3 amino acid sequence plus V-gene family, and excluded reads lacking a unique V-gene family. To address suspected cross-contamination and a sequencing artifact, a later analysis removed 592 highly shared, low-generation-probability nucleotide sequences. In a later analysis, a clonal expansion index was calculated for each public chain from normalized within-repertoire ranks of inferred template counts. Generation probabilities in a later analysis came from a VDJ recombination model fitted to out-of-frame rearrangements, and those results were checked against IGoR. In a later analysis, TCR-TCR, TCR-HLA and TCR-CMV co-occurrence was scored with hypergeometric tests, and a repertoire-size bias correction was applied to TCR pairs. False discovery rates were estimated in a later analysis by permuting HLA or CMV assignments 20 times. In a later analysis, co-occurring TCRs were grouped using DBSCAN, and TCRdist sequence similarity was added for clustering within HLA-allele-positive subsets. Repertoires with fewer than 30,000 or more than 120,000 public chains, plus five repertoires with anomalous nucleotide sharing, were excluded from co-occurrence clustering. TCRdb carries this immuneACCESS record with in-frame sequences only. Its versions omit some clonotypes, under half of them owing to an unresolved V gene in the studies checked, with the rest unexplained. The V and J calls and clone size were taken over from that table, and D and trimming were inferred from the DNA. This sample comprises about 72,000 clones, about 84% of them detected only once. The leading ten clones occupy around 3% of the sample.

This receptor was identified in a man in his forties in good health and CMV-seronegative. The sample consisted of PBMCs.

The DNA is TGCGCCAGCAGCAGTGAGGTTACAGGGTTAGCTTTCTTT. This translates into CASSSEVTGLAFF. This sequence uses TRBV5-1 and TRBJ1-1; TRBD1 is a weak D gene call, 6 bases matching. The V end loses 4 bases and the J end loses 10 bases, and a stretch of 17 bases separates them. The CDR3 sequence holds 13 residues, the cysteine and phenylalanine included. CDR3 DNA is the only sequence kept; it has 39 bases, read in frame from the first base. Looking up the germline V gene yields CDR1 SGHRS and CDR2 YFSETQ.